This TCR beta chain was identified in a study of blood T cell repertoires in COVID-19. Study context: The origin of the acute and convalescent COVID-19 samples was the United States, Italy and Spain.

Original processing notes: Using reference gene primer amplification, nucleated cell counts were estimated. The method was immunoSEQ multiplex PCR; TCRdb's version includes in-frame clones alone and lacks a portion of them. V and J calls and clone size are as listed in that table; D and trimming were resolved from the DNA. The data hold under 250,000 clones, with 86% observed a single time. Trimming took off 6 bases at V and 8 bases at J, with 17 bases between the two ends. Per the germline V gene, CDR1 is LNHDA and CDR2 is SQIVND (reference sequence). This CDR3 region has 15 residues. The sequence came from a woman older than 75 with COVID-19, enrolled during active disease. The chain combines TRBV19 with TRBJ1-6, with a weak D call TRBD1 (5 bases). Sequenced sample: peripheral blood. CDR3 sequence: CASSTTGGGDSPLHF. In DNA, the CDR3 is TGTGCCAGTAGCACGACCGGGGGAGGCGATTCACCCCTCCACTTT.